Given below is one T cell receptor beta chain in context. No DNA is shown, since the ends of the CDR3 on it are uncertain; the CDR3 is the one TCRdb lists. The entry originates in a study of blood T cell repertoires in COVID-19. Study in general: T cells, B-cell-depleted T cells, or PBMCs supplied cDNA or gDNA.

A Seattle source enrolled patients during active infection and followed them longitudinally. The CDR3 is 19 amino acids long, termini counted. The method was immunoSEQ multiplex PCR; TCRdb's version includes in-frame clones alone and lacks a portion of them. The table has some 240,000 clones, nearly 90% seen once. The chain is built from TRBV12-2 and TRBJ2-7; TRBD1 is taken as the D call from the table, unchecked against the DNA. TRBV12-2 is designated a pseudogene. The receptor comes from a woman aged 55-69 years with COVID-19, enrolled during active disease. Specimen: peripheral blood. The CDR3 spells CASRCWGQGTGLREYEQYF.